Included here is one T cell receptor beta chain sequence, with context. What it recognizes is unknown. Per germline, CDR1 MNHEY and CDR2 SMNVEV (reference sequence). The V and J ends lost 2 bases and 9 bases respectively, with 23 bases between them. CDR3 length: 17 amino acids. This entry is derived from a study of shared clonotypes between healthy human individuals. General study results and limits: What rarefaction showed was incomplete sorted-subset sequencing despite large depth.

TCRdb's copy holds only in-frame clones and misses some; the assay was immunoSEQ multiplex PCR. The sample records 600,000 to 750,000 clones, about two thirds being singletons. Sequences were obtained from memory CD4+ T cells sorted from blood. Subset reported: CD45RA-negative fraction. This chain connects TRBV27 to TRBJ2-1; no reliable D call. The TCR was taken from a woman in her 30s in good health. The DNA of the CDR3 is TGTGCCAGCAGTTTAGGCGGCAGGCCCCCAATGGGTGGTGAGCAGTTCTTC. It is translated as CASSLGGRPPMGGEQFF.